This TCR beta chain was sequenced during a study of T cell responses to AZD1222 COVID-19 vaccine. General study points: Baseline seropositives among AZD1222 recipients totaled only 5 to 7. White British donors predominated, females outnumbered males, and clonal diversity was possibly underestimated.

Germline trimming cut 3 bases from V and 0 bases from J; bases unmatched to any gene: 11. CDR3 length: 18 amino acids. Germline lookup yields CDR1 SGHTS and CDR2 YDEGEE. The protocol was immunoSEQ multiplex PCR, while the TCRdb copy is restricted to in-frame clones and leaves out a portion. The sample has roughly 100,000 clones, about 90% seen once. Comment on this clone: Its antigen is unidentified.

Sequences were derived from peripheral blood, sampled on day 0 of AZD1222 vaccination. The rearrangement links TRBV5-8 to TRBJ2-2; 7 nucleotides align to TRBD1. The source is an adult in good health. The CDR3 nucleotides are TGTGCCAGCAGCTCAGGGACAGTATCAATTCCGAACACCGGGGAGCTGTTTTTT. The encoded protein is CASSSGTVSIPNTGELFF.